These 13 T cell receptor beta chains were all obtained from the same sample, sequenced in a study of graft-versus-host responses after intestinal transplantation. These TCRs' antigens remain unknown. Sequencing was performed with immunoSEQ multiplex PCR; in TCRdb, only in-frame clones are kept and a portion is missing. The sample includes 25,000 to 30,000 clones, around 76% of them seen just once. The sample in question was unstimulated CD4+ T cells sorted from spleen or lymph node cells, obtained before intestinal transplant. The origin of the receptors is a human donor who received an intestinal transplant.

The V and J genes are TRBV28 and TRBJ1-2; a weak D match, TRBD1 (6 bases). The germline V gene encodes CDR1 MDHEN and CDR2 SYDVKM. V gave up 3 bases and J gave up 4 bases, with 9 bases separating them. CDR3 length: 13 residues. Here the CDR3 reads CASSLSRGYGYTF. CDR3 in DNA: TGTGCCAGCAGTTTGAGCAGGGGCTATGGCTACACCTTC.

J is TRBJ1-2 and V is TRBV29-1; 10 bases line up with TRBD1. This CDR3 contains 15 residues. V was pared by 0 bases and J by 6 bases, with 7 bases of the junction left unmatched. CDR1 is SQVTM, CDR2 ANQGSEA, per germline. CDR3 sequence: CSVEDPGQGGNGYTF. CDR3 DNA sequence: TGCAGCGTTGAAGACCCCGGACAGGGGGGTAATGGCTACACCTTC.

This clone was seen just once. The genes are TRBV19 and TRBJ2-1, with TRBD2 identical over 7 bases. V was pared by 3 bases and J by 0 bases, with 2 bases of the junction left unmatched. The CDR3 is 15 amino acids. Germline values: CDR1 LNHDA, CDR2 SQIVND (reference sequence). The CDR3 DNA follows: TGTGCCAGTAGTATGCGGGGGAGCTCCTACAATGAGCAGTTCTTC. Protein sequence: CASSMRGSSYNEQFF.

DNA of the CDR3: TGTGCCAGCAGCGGGCTGAAAGGGTTGCATGGCTACACCTTC. Residues: CASSGLKGLHGYTF. The chain couples TRBV9 to TRBJ1-2; D is unclear. The CDR3 contains 14 residues. The V and J ends lost 3 bases and 6 bases respectively, with 15 bases between them. Per germline, CDR1 SGDLS and CDR2 YYNGEE.

This clone was found once. This chain links TRBV7-9 with TRBJ2-1; 7 bases line up with TRBD2. The V gene end was trimmed by 5 bases and the J gene end by 0 bases; junction bases not matched to a gene: 7. This CDR3 contains 16 residues. Germline V gives CDR1 SEHNR, CDR2 FQNEAQ (reference sequence). CDR3 in amino acids: CASSASGASSYNEQFF. CDR3 DNA: TGTGCCAGCAGCGCAAGCGGGGCGAGCTCCTACAATGAGCAGTTCTTC.

This chain's CDR3 is CASSYGSPATNEKLFF. Written as DNA, the CDR3 is TGTGCCAGCAGTTACGGGTCTCCGGCAACTAATGAAAAACTGTTTTTT. The V gene is TRBV6-6, the J gene TRBJ1-4, with D hard to call. The CDR3 has 16 amino acids. Germline lookup yields CDR1 MNHNY and CDR2 SVGAGI (reference sequence). Trimming took 2 bases from V and 0 from J, leaving 10 bases between them.

As concerns this clone: An end of the junction differs from the germline gene, which may be a read error. V and J are TRBV5-5 and TRBJ1-6, with D possibly matching TRBD1 (6 bases). Germline V gene sequence: CDR1 SGHKS, CDR2 YYEKEE (reference sequence). The CDR3 contains 14 residues. The DNA for the CDR3 is TGTGCCAGCAGTTTGGACAGCCTGAATTCACCCCTCCACTTT. This codes for CASSLDSLNSPLHF.

In this sample, this clone turned up once. The chain employs TRBV19 and TRBJ1-1; tentatively, D is TRBD1 (5 bases). Germline CDR1 and CDR2: LNHDA and SQIVND (reference sequence). Trimming took 8 bases from V and 9 from J, leaving 19 bases between them. This CDR3 comprises 13 residues. CDR3 loop: CASRPPRADKAFF. In nucleotides, the CDR3 is TGTGCCAGTCGTCCTCCCAGGGCAGACAAAGCTTTCTTT.

The chain joins TRBV11-2 to TRBJ1-2; 9 bases map to TRBD1. Germline loops: CDR1 SGHAT, CDR2 FQNNGV. The ends lost 5 bases at V and 5 bases at J; junction bases unmatched: 3. There are 13 residues in the CDR3. The CDR3 nucleotides are TGTGCCAGCAGCGCGGGACAGGGTTATGGCTACACCTTC. Protein sequence: CASSAGQGYGYTF.

The V call is TRBV10-3, the J call TRBJ2-1, with 8 bases lining up with TRBD2. The CDR3 spans 15 residues. V was pared by 3 bases and J by 3 bases, with 4 bases of the junction left unmatched. Germline CDR1 is ENHRY and CDR2 is SYGVKD. The CDR3 DNA reads TGTGCCATCAGTGAAGGAGCGGGGGACTACAATGAGCAGTTCTTC. Protein: CAISEGAGDYNEQFF.

J is TRBJ1-4 and V is TRBV28; D unclear. From germline, CDR1 is MDHEN and CDR2 SYDVKM. The V gene lost 5 bases and the J gene lost 1 base, with 11 bases spanning the gap. The CDR3 has 15 residues. As DNA, the CDR3 is TGTGCCAGCAGTAGAGAGGGCTTAACTAATGAAAAACTGTTTTTT. Translation gives CASSREGLTNEKLFF.

The table lists this clone with a count of one. This rearrangement joins TRBV19 to TRBJ2-7, with 10 nucleotides matching TRBD1. J lost 1 base, V lost 0 bases, and 3 bases had no gene match. Looked up from germline, CDR1 is LNHDA and CDR2 is SQIVND (reference sequence). This CDR3 comprises 16 residues. In DNA form, the CDR3 reads TGTGCCAGTAGTATAGAAGACAGGGGGCTTTCCTACGAGCAGTACTTC. It yields the protein CASSIEDRGLSYEQYF.

The chain couples TRBV19 to TRBJ1-1; no reliable D call. Germline CDR1 reads LNHDA; CDR2 reads SQIVND (reference sequence). The CDR3 runs to 14 residues. Trimming left V 3 bases short and J 1 base short, with 9 bases between. CDR3 sequence reads: CASSISNKNTEAFF. CDR3 DNA sequence: TGTGCCAGTAGTATCTCCAATAAGAACACTGAAGCTTTCTTT.